The clone carrying this TCR beta chain appeared a single time. V dropped 4 bases and J dropped 7 bases, with 17 bases sitting between them. The CDR3 runs to 14 residues. The germline CDR1 and CDR2 sequences are SEHNR and FQNEAQ (reference sequence). The entry originates in a study of OX40 agonist ivuxolimab in advanced cancers. Study background: Partial responses were achieved by three patients, of whom one had hepatocellular carcinoma and two had cutaneous melanoma.

Profiling relied on immunoSEQ multiplex PCR, and the TCRdb table lists in-frame clones only, not all of them. Here the sample spans 95,000 to 150,000 clones, just under 95% being singletons. The chain joins TRBV7-9 to TRBJ2-7; D is possibly TRBD1 or TRBD2 (5 bases each). This sequence originates from an adult with an advanced solid tumor such as melanoma, head and neck, liver or kidney cancer. The sample here was CD4+ or CD8+ T cells sorted from blood, taken in a trial of the OX40 agonist ivuxolimab. The CDR3 DNA reads as TGTGCCAGCAGCTCCGGGACGGTATCTCGGGAGCAGTACTTC. Its translation is CASSSGTVSREQYF.